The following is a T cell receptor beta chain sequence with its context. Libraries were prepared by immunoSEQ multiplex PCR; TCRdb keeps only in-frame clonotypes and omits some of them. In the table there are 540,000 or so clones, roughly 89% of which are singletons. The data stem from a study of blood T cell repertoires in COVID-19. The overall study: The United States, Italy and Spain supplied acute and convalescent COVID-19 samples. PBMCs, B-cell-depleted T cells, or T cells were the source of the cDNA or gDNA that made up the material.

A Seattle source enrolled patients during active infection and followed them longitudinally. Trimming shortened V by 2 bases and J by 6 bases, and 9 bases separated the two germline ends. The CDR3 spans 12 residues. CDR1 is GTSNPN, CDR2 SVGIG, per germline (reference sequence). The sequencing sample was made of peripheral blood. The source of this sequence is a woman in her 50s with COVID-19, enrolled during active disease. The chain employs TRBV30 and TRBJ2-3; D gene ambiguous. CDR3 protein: CAWSPRPDTQYF. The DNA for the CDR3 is TGTGCCTGGAGTCCGCGTCCGGATACGCAGTATTTT. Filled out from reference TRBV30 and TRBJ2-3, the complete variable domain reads SQTIHQWPATLVQPVGSPLSLECTVEGTSNPNLYWYRQAAGRGLQLLFYSVGIGQISSEVPQNLSASRPQDRQFILSSKKLLLSDSGFYLCAWSPRPDTQYFGPGTRLTVL.